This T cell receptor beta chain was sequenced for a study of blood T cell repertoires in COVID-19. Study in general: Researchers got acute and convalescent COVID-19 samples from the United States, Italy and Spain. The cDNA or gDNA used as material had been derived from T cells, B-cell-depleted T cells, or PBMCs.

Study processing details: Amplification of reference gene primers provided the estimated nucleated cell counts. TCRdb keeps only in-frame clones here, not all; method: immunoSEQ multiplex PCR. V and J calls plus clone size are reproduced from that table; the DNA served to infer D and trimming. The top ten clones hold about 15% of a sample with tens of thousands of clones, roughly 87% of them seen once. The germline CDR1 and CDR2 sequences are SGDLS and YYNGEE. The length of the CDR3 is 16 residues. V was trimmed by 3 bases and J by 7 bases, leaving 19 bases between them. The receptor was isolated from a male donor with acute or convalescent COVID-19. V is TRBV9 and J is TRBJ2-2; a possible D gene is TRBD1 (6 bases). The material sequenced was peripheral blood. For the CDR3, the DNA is TGTGCCAGCAGCGCCTCCGGGACACCGAGGGTCGGGGAGCTGTTTTTT. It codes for CASSASGTPRVGELFF.